The clone carrying this T cell receptor (beta chain) was seen more than once but under ten times. The antigen is not known. Molecules of cDNA were individually given unique molecular identifiers that were attached to them. TCRdb independently ran MiXCR on the 5' RACE reads; one entry per CDR3 protein. The data contain approximately 65,000 distinct CDR3 sequences, 9% to 15% of them singletons. The data derive from a study of early T cells in non-severe SARS-CoV-2 infection. In the study overall: The authors sequenced bulk RNA from unsorted whole blood, leaving chains unpaired. Findings and caveats of the study: Comparison of clonotypes with VDJdb favored anti-spike CD8 responses while missing private and CD4 specificities.

The germline gives CDR1 SQVTM, CDR2 ANQGSEA. The CDR3 covers 13 residues. Deletions cut 4 bases from V and 6 bases from J, with 15 bases between. This clonotype was obtained from an adult who was a healthcare worker with PCR-confirmed SARS-CoV-2 infection or an uninfected control (not recorded which). The material sequenced was whole blood. The gene calls are TRBV29-1 and TRBJ1-1; D is uncertain. CDR3 loop: CSVAPLRMAEAFF. As DNA, the CDR3 is TGCAGCGTTGCCCCACTTAGAATGGCTGAAGCTTTCTTT. The full variable domain, its missing parts supplied by reference TRBV29-1 and TRBJ1-1, is SAVISQKPSRDICQRGTSLTIQCQVDSQVTMMFWYRQQPGQSLTLIATANQGSEATYESGFVIDKFPISRPNLTFSTLTVSNMSPEDSSIYLCSVAPLRMAEAFFGQGTRLTVV.